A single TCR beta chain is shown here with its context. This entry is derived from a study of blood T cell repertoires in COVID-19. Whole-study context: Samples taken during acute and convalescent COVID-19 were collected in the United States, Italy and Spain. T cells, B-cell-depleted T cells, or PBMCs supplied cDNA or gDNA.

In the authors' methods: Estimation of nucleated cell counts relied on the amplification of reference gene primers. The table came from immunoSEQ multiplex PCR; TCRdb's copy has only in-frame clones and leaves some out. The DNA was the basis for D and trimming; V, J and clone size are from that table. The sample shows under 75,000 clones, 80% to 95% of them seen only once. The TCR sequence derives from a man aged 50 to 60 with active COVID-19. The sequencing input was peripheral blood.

The CDR3 loop reads CSASHPGGEKLFF. CDR3 bases: TGCAGTGCTAGTCATCCAGGGGGAGAAAAACTGTTTTTT. The chain employs TRBV20-1 and TRBJ1-4; 7 nucleotides agree with TRBD1. The CDR3 is made up of 13 amino acids. Per the germline V gene, CDR1 is DFQATT and CDR2 is SNEGSKA (reference sequence). Losses at the gene ends were 3 bases for V and 8 bases for J; bases not matched to a gene: 6.